This is a list of T cell receptor beta chains from one sample in a study of T cell responses to AZD1222 COVID-19 vaccine. Libraries were prepared by immunoSEQ multiplex PCR; TCRdb keeps only in-frame clonotypes and omits some of them. The sample consists of about 180,000 clones, approximately 92% of them appearing once. This specimen consisted of peripheral blood, obtained 28 days after the second dose of the MenACWY control vaccine. The receptors here all came from an adult who received the MenACWY meningococcal vaccine as a control. The CDR3 runs from the conserved cysteine through the conserved F or W. D genes are given only for firm matches. Clone size appears in some rows only: once, few, many, or a class for an expanded clone.

>.|TRBD2|TRBV4-3|TRBJ2-3
TGCGCCAGCAGACTGGGAGCGGGGGGTGCTAGCACAGATACGCAGTATTTT
CASRLGAGGASTDTQYF
>.|TRBD1|TRBV5-1|TRBJ1-2
TGCGCCAGCAGAAAATGGACAGGGGGGAATGGCTACACCTTC
CASRKWTGGNGYTF
>.|TRBD1|TRBV6-2/TRBV6-3|TRBJ2-5
TGTGCCAGCAGTTACTCCTGGGACAGGGGGCCCCAAGAGACCCAGTACTTC
CASSYSWDRGPQETQYF
>.|.|TRBV19|TRBJ2-7
TGTGCCAGTAGTATAGTATCTGGGACCTACGAGCAGTACTTC
CASSIVSGTYEQYF
>.|.|TRBV7-6|TRBJ2-2
TGTGCCAGCACCGGGGAGCTGTTTTTT
CASTGELFF
>few|.|TRBV6-5|TRBJ1-4
TGTGCCAGCAGTTACGGGGCAGGGGTTTATGAAAAACTGTTTTTT
CASSYGAGVYEKLFF
>.|TRBD1|TRBV18|TRBJ1-2
TGTGCCAGCTCACCCTCCGCCTTCGACAGGGGGCTATCGTATGGCTACACCTTC
CASSPSAFDRGLSYGYTF
>.|.|TRBV14|TRBJ2-1
TGTGCCAGCAGCCAAGGTAAACTCGGGGCTGGCCAGAGCAACAATGAGCAGTTCTTC
CASSQGKLGAGQSNNEQFF
>.|TRBD1|TRBV28|TRBJ1-1
TGTGCCAGCAGGGACAGGGGGTACACTGAAGCTTTCTTT
CASRDRGYTEAFF
>once|.|TRBV11-2|TRBJ1-5
TGTGCCAGCAGCCTACAGGGTAGCAATCAGCCCCAGCATTTT
CASSLQGSNQPQHF
>.|.|TRBV28|TRBJ1-4
TGTGCCAGCAGTTTATTGGGGGTGACTAATGAAAAACTGTTTTTT
CASSLLGVTNEKLFF
>once|TRBD1|TRBV5-5|TRBJ2-5
TGTGCCAGCAGCTCCCTATTCAGGGGGCTGGAGACCCAGTACTTC
CASSSLFRGLETQYF
>.|TRBD2|TRBV5-1|TRBJ2-7
TGCGCCAGCAGCCCCCAGGTAGGGAGGGTGGAGGAGCAGTACTTC
CASSPQVGRVEEQYF
>.|.|TRBV7-2|TRBJ1-1
TGTGCCAGCAGCTTAGGCGGTCGCCTTCTTCACACTGAAGCTTTCTTT
CASSLGGRLLHTEAFF
>.|TRBD2|TRBV11-3|TRBJ2-5
TGTGCCAGCAGCCCTGGACTAGCGGGGAGGGAGACCCAGTACTTC
CASSPGLAGRETQYF
>.|.|TRBV5-1|TRBJ1-6
TGCGCCAGCAGCCCACAACAGGGATTGTATTCACCCCTCCACTTT
CASSPQQGLYSPLHF
>.|.|TRBV18|TRBJ1-3
TGTGCCAGCTCACCCTGGGGCAAGCGGACTGGAAACACCATATATTTT
CASSPWGKRTGNTIYF